This T cell receptor (beta chain) came from a study of cytomegalovirus exposure and HLA in healthy donors. General study results and limits: Associated with cytomegalovirus, according to the listing, were around 160 TCR beta chains.

Note on this clone: Its antigen is not identified.

Germline V gene data show CDR1 as LNHDA and CDR2 as SQIVND (reference sequence). This CDR3 region has 15 residues. J lost 2 bases, V lost 5 bases, and 9 bases had no gene match. With 60 Vbeta and 13 Jbeta primers, the PCR was carried out. This table comes from immunoSEQ multiplex PCR, and its TCRdb copy is limited to in-frame clones, with some not included. The table records 95,000 to 150,000 clones, 65% to 90% of them present only once. The TCR was taken from a man between 25 and 39 years old in good health and CMV-seronegative. Sequencing used PBMCs. The chain recombines TRBV19 with TRBJ2-7; TRBD1 matches 7 bases. The CDR3 region is CASSLPGTETYEQYF. CDR3 bases: TGTGCCAGTAGTCTCCCCGGGACAGAAACCTACGAGCAGTACTTC.